This section outlines one T cell receptor (beta chain) sequence together with its context. Its specificity is not known. The table came from immunoSEQ multiplex PCR; TCRdb's copy has only in-frame clones and leaves some out. Seen here are under 50,000 clones, around 76% observed once, and the top ten hold roughly 8.8%. This sample is drawn from a study of vaccination effects on CD4 cells after COVID-19. Study-wide context: It was with 10 IU/ml IL-2 and roughly 9.2 ug/ml peptides that 2 million to 2.5 million PBMC per well were cultured.

Culture lasted over 9 days before CD4+ T cell isolation. Cultures had half their medium replaced with IL-2 medium on days 3 and 7. CDR1 and CDR2 (germline): SGHNT, YENEEA. V lost 0 bases and J lost 7, with 13 bases in between. The CDR3 covers 15 residues. Material: CD4+ T cells from PBMCs cultured without peptide, obtained before COVID-19 vaccination. The TCR originated in a human donor who had a prior SARS-CoV-2 infection. The chain is built from TRBV11-3 and TRBJ2-1; unclear D gene. CDR3 loop: CASSLDMAHTNEQFF. The CDR3 nucleotides are TGTGCCAGCAGCTTAGATATGGCACATACTAATGAGCAGTTCTTC.